Listed below are T cell receptor beta chains from one sample, sequenced in a study of CD8+ T cells in alopecia areata. Some clones are missing from TCRdb's copy, which holds only in-frame ones; the method was immunoSEQ multiplex PCR. The table has approximately 180,000 clones, roughly 70% seen once. The starting material was CD8+ T cells sorted from blood, obtained at week 0. All receptors come from a human donor with alopecia areata. CDR3s include the opening cysteine and the closing phenylalanine or tryptophan. D genes are given only for firm matches. Expanded clones are given a class, and other clones once, few, many or no size at all.

V,J,D,size,CDR3,DNA
TRBV19,TRBJ2-7,TRBD1,few,CASSGTGRTYEQYF,TGTGCCAGTAGTGGGACAGGGAGAACCTACGAGCAGTACTTC
TRBV7-9,TRBJ2-5,TRBD1,-,CASSGTGSGQETQYF,TGTGCCAGCAGCGGGACAGGATCTGGGCAAGAGACCCAGTACTTC
TRBV11-2,TRBJ2-7,-,few,CASSLDWTIYEQYF,TGTGCCAGCAGCTTAGATTGGACGATCTACGAGCAGTACTTC
TRBV29-1,TRBJ2-2,TRBD1,-,CSVEGNPHRGRGGELFF,TGCAGCGTTGAAGGGAACCCTCACAGGGGCAGAGGCGGGGAGCTGTTTTTT
TRBV7-8,TRBJ2-7,-,-,CASSFGTGDYEQYF,TGTGCCAGCAGCTTCGGGACGGGAGACTACGAGCAGTACTTC
TRBV14,TRBJ1-5,-,-,CASSLPGYNQPQHF,TGTGCCAGCAGTCTCCCAGGGTACAATCAGCCCCAGCATTTT
TRBV7-9,TRBJ1-2,-,-,CASSLARLVDGYTF,TGTGCCAGCAGCTTAGCGCGATTAGTGGATGGCTACACCTTC
TRBV2,TRBJ1-1,-,few,CASKINGAREAFF,TGTGCCAGCAAAATCAACGGGGCCCGTGAAGCTTTCTTT
TRBV27,TRBJ2-7,TRBD1,-,CASSDRGDEQYF,TGTGCCAGCAGTGACAGGGGCGACGAGCAGTACTTC
TRBV30,TRBJ1-1,TRBD1,-,CAWRPRQDRHTEAFF,TGTGCCTGGAGACCCAGACAGGACAGGCACACTGAAGCTTTCTTT
TRBV15,TRBJ1-3,-,-,CATSRERQGLRNTIYF,TGTGCCACCAGCAGAGAGAGGCAGGGCCTTAGAAACACCATATATTTT
TRBV2,TRBJ2-7,-,-,CASNRQLTYEQYF,TGTGCCAGCAACCGACAGCTGACCTACGAGCAGTACTTC
TRBV2,TRBJ2-1,-,-,CASSETPGPLEEEQFF,TGTGCCAGCAGTGAAACTCCGGGACCGCTGGAAGAGGAGCAGTTCTTC
TRBV6-5,TRBJ2-1,-,-,CASSYSGYNEQFF,TGTGCCAGCAGTTACTCCGGGTACAATGAGCAGTTCTTC
TRBV27,TRBJ2-4,-,-,CASSLGGGRNIQYF,TGTGCCAGCAGTTTAGGAGGGGGACGAAACATTCAGTACTTC
TRBV6-6,TRBJ2-7,TRBD2,few,CAIKRGGPYEQYF,TGTGCCATCAAGCGGGGGGGACCCTACGAGCAGTACTTC
TRBV5-1,TRBJ2-1,-,-,CASSLDGASRFF,TGCGCCAGCAGCTTGGATGGCGCCAGTAGGTTCTTC
TRBV6-1,TRBJ2-5,-,-,CASSGDTHWSETQYF,TGTGCCAGCAGTGGGGACACCCATTGGTCAGAGACCCAGTACTTC
TRBV5-8,TRBJ1-5,-,-,CASSLWGNSNQPQHF,TGTGCCAGCAGCTTGTGGGGGAATAGCAATCAGCCCCAGCATTTT
TRBV2,TRBJ2-7,-,-,CASRRPGDPYEQYF,TGTGCCAGCAGGCGTCCGGGAGATCCCTACGAGCAGTACTTC
TRBV7-2,TRBJ2-4,TRBD2,few,CASSWSGGGAEYIQYF,TGTGCCAGCAGCTGGTCCGGCGGGGGGGCCGAGTACATTCAGTACTTC
TRBV9,TRBJ1-2,-,-,CASSVDSAGYGYTF,TGTGCCAGCAGCGTAGACTCGGCCGGATATGGCTACACCTTC
TRBV6-1,TRBJ2-1,-,-,CASSPLSSYNEQFF,TGTGCCAGCAGCCCTCTTAGCTCCTACAATGAGCAGTTCTTC
TRBV27,TRBJ2-3,-,-,CASSLSRGRPSTDTQYF,TGTGCCAGCAGTTTATCGAGGGGCAGACCTAGCACAGATACGCAGTATTTT
TRBV4-1,TRBJ2-4,TRBD2,-,CASSQGPGLAGGPGAKNIQYF,TGCGCCAGCAGCCAAGGACCGGGACTAGCGGGGGGGCCGGGAGCCAAAAACATTCAGTACTTC
TRBV11-2,TRBJ2-3,-,-,CASSFGPGTDTQYF,TGTGCCAGCAGCTTTGGGCCAGGCACAGATACGCAGTATTTT
TRBV11-3,TRBJ2-5,TRBD2,few,CASSPNPGLAVYQETQYF,TGTGCCAGCAGCCCTAATCCGGGACTAGCGGTTTACCAAGAGACCCAGTACTTC
TRBV4-1,TRBJ2-6,TRBD1,-,CASSLPDRANSGANVLTF,TGCGCCAGCAGTCTACCCGACAGGGCGAACTCTGGGGCCAACGTCCTGACTTTC
TRBV4-1,TRBJ1-1,-,-,CASSLYRSSNTEAFF,TGCGCCAGCAGCTTATACAGGTCTTCGAACACTGAAGCTTTCTTT
TRBV5-1,TRBJ2-2,-,-,CASSLGGPMNTGELFF,TGCGCCAGCAGCTTGGGTGGACCAATGAACACCGGGGAGCTGTTTTTT
TRBV18,TRBJ2-7,-,once,CASSQGGPDGYEQYF,TGTGCCAGCTCACAGGGGGGCCCAGACGGCTACGAGCAGTACTTC
TRBV13,TRBJ1-6,-,-,CASSLYSGDSYNSPLHF,TGTGCCAGCAGCTTATATTCGGGGGACTCCTATAATTCACCCCTCCACTTT
TRBV30,TRBJ1-1,TRBD1,-,CAWAQDRENTEAFF,TGTGCCTGGGCACAAGACAGGGAGAACACTGAAGCTTTCTTT
TRBV5-1,TRBJ2-7,-,-,CASSLAGTLTYEQYF,TGCGCCAGCAGCTTGGCCGGAACACTGACCTACGAGCAGTACTTC
TRBV6-5,TRBJ1-5,-,-,CASSYGAGGQPQHF,TGTGCCAGCAGTTACGGGGCCGGGGGACAGCCCCAGCATTTT
TRBV5-6,TRBJ2-7,-,-,CASNTGTVSYEQYF,TGTGCCAGCAACACCGGGACGGTCTCCTACGAGCAGTACTTC